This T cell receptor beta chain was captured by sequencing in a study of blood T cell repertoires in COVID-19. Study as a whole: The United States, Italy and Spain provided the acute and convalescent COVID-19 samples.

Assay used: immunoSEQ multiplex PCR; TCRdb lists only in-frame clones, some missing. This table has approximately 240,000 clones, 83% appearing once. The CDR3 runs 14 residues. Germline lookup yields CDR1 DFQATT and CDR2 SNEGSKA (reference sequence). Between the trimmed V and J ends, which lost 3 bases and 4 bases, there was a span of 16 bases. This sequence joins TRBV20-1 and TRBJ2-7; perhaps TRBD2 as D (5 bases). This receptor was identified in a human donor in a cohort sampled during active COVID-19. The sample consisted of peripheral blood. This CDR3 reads CSASGRPPGYEQYF. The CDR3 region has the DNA TGCAGTGCTAGTGGCAGGCCGCCGGGGTACGAGCAGTACTTC.